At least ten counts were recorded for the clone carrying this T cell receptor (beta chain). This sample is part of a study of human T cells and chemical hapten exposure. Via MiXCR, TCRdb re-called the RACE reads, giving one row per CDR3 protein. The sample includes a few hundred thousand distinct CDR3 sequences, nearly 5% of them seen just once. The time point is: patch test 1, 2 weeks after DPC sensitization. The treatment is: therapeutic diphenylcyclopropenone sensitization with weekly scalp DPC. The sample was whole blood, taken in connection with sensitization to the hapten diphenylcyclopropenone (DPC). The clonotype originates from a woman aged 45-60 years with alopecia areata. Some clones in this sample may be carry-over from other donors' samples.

CDR3 bases: TGTGCCAGCAGTTGGACTAACTACAATGAGCAGTTCTTC. Protein: CASSWTNYNEQFF. The chain carries TRBV6-6 and TRBJ2-1, with D possibly matching TRBD2 (6 bases). Germline loops: CDR1 MNHNY, CDR2 SVGAGI (reference sequence). V was cut by 4 bases and J by 3 bases, with 7 bases left in between. This CDR3 has 13 amino acids.